This T cell receptor (beta chain) was documented in a study of tumor-infiltrating lymphocytes in oesophageal squamous cell carcinoma. TCRdb reanalysed the reads using MiXCR and keeps one entry per CDR3 protein. Counted here are 12,000 or so distinct CDR3 sequences, around 56% occurring once; the ten biggest clones make up around 50%. The CDR3 is 15 residues long. V shed 1 base, J shed 2 bases, and the junction held 3 bases outside the gene matches. Germline CDR1 reads SGHAT; CDR2 reads FQNNGV. The sequenced sample was blood. This chain links TRBV11-2 with TRBJ2-3; 7 positions agree with TRBD2. The source of this sequence is a female donor with esophageal squamous cell carcinoma. The CDR3 bases are TGTGCCAGCAGCTTAGGGGGGAGGGTCACAGATACGCAGTATTTT. This sequence encodes CASSLGGRVTDTQYF.